The 17 T cell receptor beta chains given below trace back to one sample, sequenced in a study of patients with pleural tuberculosis. TCRdb re-called the reads with MiXCR, one entry per CDR3 protein. The table has about 50,000 distinct CDR3 sequences, around 6.7% seen once; the top ten hold about 17%. These receptor sequences come from a human donor with pleural tuberculosis.

This clonotype was observed at least ten times. The chain couples TRBV14 to TRBJ2-5; 7 bases line up with TRBD1. This CDR3 is 14 amino acids long. The germline CDR1 and CDR2 sequences are SGHDN and FVKESK. Unmatched junction bases numbered 3, after V lost 5 bases and J lost 0 bases. CDR3 DNA sequence: TGTGCCAGCAGCTACAGGGGCTACCAAGAGACCCAGTACTTC. Protein product: CASSYRGYQETQYF.

This clonotype was recorded at least ten times. V is TRBV27 and J is TRBJ2-7; 11 positions match TRBD1. The germline CDR1 and CDR2 sequences are MNHEY and SMNVEV (reference sequence). The CDR3 runs 15 residues. Trimming cost V 2 bases and J 3 bases; bases outside gene matches: 3. CDR3 residues: CASSLKGTGGYEQYF. DNA for the CDR3: TGTGCCAGCAGTTTAAAGGGGACAGGGGGCTACGAGCAGTACTTC.

This clonotype was counted many times. V usage is TRBV6-2 or TRBV6-3 and J usage is TRBJ2-7, with a tentative D call TRBD2 (6 bases). This CDR3 region has 17 residues. Trimming pared 2 bases from V and 1 base from J, leaving 18 bases between. CDR1 and CDR2 (germline): MNHEY, SVGEGT. The CDR3, as DNA: TGTGCCAGCAGTTACAATCCGGGGCTAGCGCGATCCTACGAGCAGTACTTC. The encoded protein is CASSYNPGLARSYEQYF.

This clonotype ranks as medium-sized. This sequence joins TRBV16 and TRBJ2-1; 14 nucleotides align to TRBD2. There are 15 residues in the CDR3. Trimming cost V 7 bases and J 7 bases; bases outside gene matches: 6. The germline gives CDR1 KGHSY, CDR2 FQNENV. In DNA form, the CDR3 reads TGTGCCAGCACGGGACTAGCGGGGGCTCAAAATGAGCAGTTCTTC. Protein: CASTGLAGAQNEQFF.

This clonotype showed up many times. Here the CDR3 DNA reads TGCGCCAGCAGCTTGGGGTACTCCTCGGCGCAGTTCTTC. This codes for CASSLGYSSAQFF. V and J are TRBV5-1 and TRBJ2-1; D not certain. The CDR3 has 13 amino acids. Trimming removed 0 bases from V and 12 bases from J, with 13 bases in between. In germline, CDR1 is SGHRS, CDR2 YFSETQ. Looking up the rest from reference TRBV5-1 and TRBJ2-1 gives the full variable domain: KAGVTQTPRYLIKTRGQQVTLSCSPISGHRSVSWYQQTPGQGLQFLFEYFSETQRNKGNFPGRFSGRQFSNSRSEMNVSTLELGDSALYLCASSLGYSSAQFFGPGTRLTVL.

This clonotype was seen ten or more times. The chain uses TRBV12-3 or TRBV12-4 and TRBJ2-3; the match to TRBD1 covers 11 bases. The ends lost 6 bases at V and 1 base at J; junction bases unmatched: 3. The CDR3 spans 15 residues. The CDR3, as DNA: TGTGCCAGCAGACGGACAGGGGGCCGCACAGATACGCAGTATTTT. Its translation: CASRRTGGRTDTQYF.

This clonotype was found many times. The rearrangement uses TRBV11-1 and TRBJ1-2; no definite D call. Deletions cut 4 bases from V and 2 bases from J, with 5 bases between. Germline V lookup: CDR1 SGHAT, CDR2 FQDESV (reference sequence). This CDR3 is 12 amino acids long. CDR3 protein: CASSSQNYGYTF. CDR3 nucleotides: TGTGCCAGCAGCTCTCAGAACTATGGCTACACCTTC.

The chain combines TRBV30 with TRBJ2-7; 7 positions agree with TRBD2. The CDR3 is 14 residues long. In germline, CDR1 is GTSNPN, CDR2 SVGIG (reference sequence). The J segment lost 0 bases and the V segment lost 3 bases, leaving 5 bases of the junction unmatched. Written as DNA, the CDR3 is TGTGCCTGGAGGCCGGGACTACCCTCCTACGAGCAGTACTTC. Translation: CAWRPGLPSYEQYF.

This clonotype was seen only a few times. The CDR3 sequence is CASSSPLDVLNYGYTF. The DNA for the CDR3 is TGTGCCAGTAGCTCCCCTCTGGACGTCCTCAACTATGGCTACACCTTC. This sequence joins TRBV19 and TRBJ1-2, with D unresolved. In germline, CDR1 is LNHDA, CDR2 SQIVND (reference sequence). The CDR3 runs 16 residues. V was trimmed by 6 bases and J by 2 bases, leaving 19 bases between them.

This clonotype was seen many times. DNA of the CDR3: TGTGCCAGCAGTCCGTTTTCCATGAACACTGAAGCTTTCTTT. This sequence encodes CASSPFSMNTEAFF. The chain uses TRBV28 and TRBJ1-1, with D unclear. Germline CDR1 MDHEN, CDR2 SYDVKM. The CDR3 length is 14 residues. Between the trimmed V and J ends, which lost 5 bases and 0 bases, there was a span of 10 bases.

This clonotype was recorded at least ten times. V is TRBV11-2 and J is TRBJ2-3; D gene unclear. V lost 4 bases to trimming and J lost 6 bases, with 14 bases between them. CDR3 size: 14 residues. CDR1 and CDR2 (germline): SGHAT, FQNNGV. CDR3 residues: CASSSFRASDTQYF. In nucleotides, the CDR3 is TGTGCCAGCAGCTCTTTCCGGGCATCGGATACGCAGTATTTT.

Comments on this clonotype: A much larger clone is a single base away; this may be a read error. J is TRBJ2-3 and V is TRBV9, with D hard to call. Germline loops: CDR1 SGDLS, CDR2 YYNGEE. The CDR3 runs to 14 residues. DNA of the CDR3: TGTGCCAGCAGCTTAGTTAGGAGCACAGATACGCGGTATTTT. Protein product: CASSLVRSTDTRYF.

This clonotype has ten or more counts. V and J are TRBV11-2 and TRBJ1-1; TRBD1 matches at 9 bases. The CDR3 is made up of 14 amino acids. Looked up from germline, CDR1 is SGHAT and CDR2 is FQNNGV. After removal of 6 bases from V and 1 base from J, the junction contained 3 bases not matched to a gene. The CDR3 here is CASSGDRANTEAFF. Written as DNA, the CDR3 is TGTGCCAGCAGTGGGGACAGGGCGAACACTGAAGCTTTCTTT.

This clonotype has at least ten counts. The chain couples TRBV28 to TRBJ1-5, with D possibly matching TRBD1 (6 bases). V was shortened by 2 bases and J by 5 bases, with 13 bases between the two germline ends. The CDR3 runs to 15 residues. CDR1 and CDR2 from the germline V gene are MDHEN and SYDVKM. CDR3 nucleotide sequence: TGTGCCAGCAGTTTACGGGCAGGGGAAGATCAGCCCCAGCATTTT. Its protein is CASSLRAGEDQPQHF.

This clonotype was recorded many times. The chain employs TRBV28 and TRBJ1-5, with D uncertain. Germline CDR1 MDHEN, CDR2 SYDVKM. The CDR3 is made up of 15 amino acids. V was cut by 5 bases and J by 2 bases, with 13 bases left in between. The CDR3 protein is CASSQTGVGNQPQHF. Written as DNA, the CDR3 is TGTGCCAGCAGTCAAACCGGAGTGGGCAATCAGCCCCAGCATTTT.

The chain links TRBV5-4 to TRBJ2-3, with a weak D call TRBD2 (5 bases). Looked up from germline, CDR1 is SGHNT and CDR2 is YYREEE (reference sequence). Trimming cost V 2 bases and J 5 bases, with 15 bases left between them. The CDR3 length is 15 residues. CDR3 nucleotide sequence: TGTGCCAGCAGCTTAAAAGCGGAAATTAAAGATACGCAGTATTTT. This sequence encodes CASSLKAEIKDTQYF.

This clonotype was found many times. The chain couples TRBV28 to TRBJ1-6; D unclear. CDR1 MDHEN and CDR2 SYDVKM come from the germline V gene. Trimming removed 10 bases from V and 14 bases from J, with 12 bases in between. This CDR3 spans 10 amino acids. CDR3 sequence: CATKNIALHF. CDR3 sequence (DNA): TGTGCCACCAAAAATATCGCCCTCCACTTT.